This T cell receptor (beta chain) was captured by sequencing in a study of CD8 T cells in Susac syndrome. Sequencing of TCR beta was performed on blood CD8+ and CD4+ T cells. TEMRA cells were FACS-enriched, with CD8+ and CD4+ T cells isolated negatively. An input of 0.5 to 1 ug of RNA was subjected to reverse transcription using random hexamers. Multiplex immunoSEQ PCR targeted 54 Vbeta and 13 Jbeta TCR beta segments. TCRdb itself ran the immunoSEQ multiplex PCR reads through MiXCR, one entry per CDR3 protein. This table has 100,000 to 150,000 distinct CDR3 sequences, around 96% appearing once. Germline V gene data show CDR1 as SGHAT and CDR2 as FQDESV (reference sequence). The CDR3 runs 15 residues. Trimming left V 4 bases short and J 1 base short, with 12 bases between.

Sequences were obtained from CD4+ T cells from PBMCs. V and J are TRBV11-1 and TRBJ2-3; D perhaps matches TRBD1 (6 bases). The clonotype comes from a human donor in good health. CDR3 sequence reads: CASSSDRLGTDTQYF. CDR3 sequence (DNA): TGTGCCAGCAGCTCAGACAGGCTCGGCACAGATACGCAGTATTTT. Looking up the rest from reference TRBV11-1 and TRBJ2-3 gives the full variable domain: EAEVAQSPRYKITEKSQAVAFWCDPISGHATLYWYRQILGQGPELLVQFQDESVVDDSQLPKDRFSAERLKGVDSTLKIQPAELGDSAMYLCASSSDRLGTDTQYFGPGTRLTVL.